The 31 T cell receptor beta chains in this list originate from one sample, sequenced in a study of circulating tumor DNA in untreated peripheral T-cell lymphoma. TCRdb keeps only in-frame clones here, not all; method: immunoSEQ multiplex PCR. The table has about 10,000 clones, about three quarters seen once; the top ten hold roughly 31%. Sequencing input: tumor tissue. The receptors originated from a human donor with peripheral T-cell lymphoma.

The table lists this clone with a few counts. The gene calls are TRBV23-1 and TRBJ2-7; tentative D call: TRBD1 (6 bases). TRBV23-1 belongs to the ORF category, with a function that is uncertain. V lost 6 bases and J 5 bases, leaving 20 bases between the germline ends. CDR3 size: 15 residues. The DNA of the CDR3 is TGCGCCAGCAGCCAAGATAGAAACAGGGTCGACGAGCAGTACTTC. It codes for CASSQDRNRVDEQYF.

This clone was recorded a few times. V is TRBV15 and J is TRBJ2-1; D possibly matches TRBD1 or TRBD2 (6 bases each). V was clipped by 1 base and J by 9 bases, with 13 bases between them. This CDR3 region has 14 residues. Germline values: CDR1 LNHNV, CDR2 YYDKDF (reference sequence). The CDR3 coding sequence is TGTGCCACCAGCAGAGGGGGGGCGGTTAGTGAGCAGTTCTTC. Encoded protein: CATSRGGAVSEQFF.

The chain recombines TRBV4-1 with TRBJ1-1, with D hard to call. The CDR3 spans 15 residues. V was cut by 7 bases and J by 0 bases, with 15 bases left in between. Germline V CDR1 and CDR2: MGHRA, YSYEKL. The CDR3 nucleotides read TGCGCCAGCAAGAATTTAGGACCGCTGAACACTGAAGCTTTCTTT. Its translation: CASKNLGPLNTEAFF.

V and J are TRBV18 and TRBJ2-5, with D uncertain. Trimming pared 1 base from V and 5 bases from J, leaving 5 bases between. Per the germline V gene, CDR1 is KGHSH and CDR2 is LQKENI. This CDR3 is 12 amino acids long. The CDR3 bases are TGTGCCAGCTCACCACTGGGGGAGACCCAGTACTTC. Encoded protein: CASSPLGETQYF.

The chain recombines TRBV18 with TRBJ2-2, with D tentatively TRBD1 (6 bases). The germline V and J ends were trimmed by 6 bases and 6 bases, with 11 bases remaining between them. CDR3 size: 13 residues. Per germline, CDR1 KGHSH and CDR2 LQKENI. In DNA form, the CDR3 reads TGTGCCAGCTCTCACAGGGTTCCCGGGGAGCTGTTTTTT. It specifies CASSHRVPGELFF.

This clone turned up a few times. This rearrangement joins TRBV30 to TRBJ1-2, with a possible D match to TRBD1 (6 bases). CDR1 is GTSNPN and CDR2 is SVGIG in the germline V gene (reference sequence). Trimming shortened V by 2 bases and J by 7 bases, and 17 bases separated the two germline ends. CDR3 length: 14 residues. As DNA, the CDR3 is TGTGCCTGGAGTCTAATAAACAGGGATGGTGGCTACACCTTC. It yields the protein CAWSLINRDGGYTF.

The chain joins TRBV29-1 to TRBJ1-1; D ambiguous. Germline values: CDR1 SQVTM, CDR2 ANQGSEA. V was shortened by 5 bases and J by 0 bases, with 7 bases between the two germline ends. The CDR3 has 12 amino acids. CDR3 in DNA: TGCAGCGTTACCGGCCTGAACACTGAAGCTTTCTTT. Encoded protein: CSVTGLNTEAFF.

The chain combines TRBV19 with TRBJ2-7, with 8 bases identical to TRBD1. The CDR3 spans 15 residues. Germline CDR1 reads LNHDA; CDR2 reads SQIVND (reference sequence). The junction had 5 bases not matched to a gene; V was cut back by 4 bases and J by 0 bases. This chain's CDR3 is CASSKDRVGSYEQYF. The CDR3, as DNA: TGTGCCAGTAGTAAGGACAGGGTGGGCTCCTACGAGCAGTACTTC.

The chain couples TRBV25-1 to TRBJ2-2; possibly TRBD1 for D (5 bases). The V end lost 6 bases, the J end lost 4 bases, and 9 bases lay between the germline ends. This CDR3 region has 13 residues. Looked up from germline, CDR1 is MGHDK and CDR2 is SYGVNS. CDR3 loop: CASSATATGELFF. The CDR3, as DNA: TGTGCCAGCAGCGCGACAGCCACCGGGGAGCTGTTTTTT.

This clone showed up just a few times. The chain recombines TRBV19 with TRBJ1-1, with D possibly TRBD1 on 5 matching bases. Germline values: CDR1 LNHDA, CDR2 SQIVND (reference sequence). V was shortened by 3 bases and J by 5 bases, with 19 bases between the two germline ends. The CDR3 runs to 16 residues. Here the CDR3 reads CASSIGRGTLRTEAFF. CDR3 nucleotide sequence: TGTGCCAGTAGTATCGGGCGGGGGACCCTCAGGACTGAAGCTTTCTTT.

The J gene is TRBJ2-1, the V gene TRBV6-8; 7 bases are a match to TRBD2. The CDR3 sequence is 14 residues long. CDR1 and CDR2 from the germline V gene are MNHGY and SAAAGT. The V segment lost 2 bases and the J segment 7 bases; nucleotides outside the gene matches: 5. Written as DNA, the CDR3 is TGTGCCAGCAGTTACGCAGGGAGGGAGAATGAGCAGTTCTTC. Translating gives CASSYAGRENEQFF.

The V and J genes are TRBV6-8 and TRBJ2-3, with D tentatively TRBD1 (5 bases). V was shortened by 4 bases and J by 2 bases, with 10 bases between the two germline ends. CDR3 length: 14 amino acids. From germline, CDR1 is MNHGY and CDR2 SAAAGT. In DNA, the CDR3 is TGTGCCAGCAGTTCAGGGTATTACACAGATACGCAGTATTTT. Translation: CASSSGYYTDTQYF.

Here the CDR3 reads CASSLGGLGDTEAFF. DNA of the CDR3: TGCGCCAGCAGCTTGGGCGGCCTAGGGGACACTGAAGCTTTCTTT. The V call is TRBV5-1, the J call TRBJ1-1, with D possibly matching TRBD1 (5 bases). Germline V gene sequence: CDR1 SGHRS, CDR2 YFSETQ. This CDR3 is built from 15 residues. With 0 bases removed from V and 3 bases from J, the gap between germline ends came to 12 bases. The whole variable domain, filled in from reference TRBV5-1 and TRBJ1-1, reads KAGVTQTPRYLIKTRGQQVTLSCSPISGHRSVSWYQQTPGQGLQFLFEYFSETQRNKGNFPGRFSGRQFSNSRSEMNVSTLELGDSALYLCASSLGGLGDTEAFFGQGTRLTVV.

The sample holds a few counts of this clone. This chain uses TRBV19 with TRBJ2-1, with 10 bases aligning to TRBD1. With 7 bases clipped from V and 0 bases from J, the junction kept 3 bases outside the gene matches. The germline V gene has CDR1 LNHDA and CDR2 SQIVND (reference sequence). The CDR3 spans 15 residues. The CDR3 DNA reads as TGTGCCAGTACTTGGACAGGGGGCTCCTACAATGAGCAGTTCTTC. Amino acids: CASTWTGGSYNEQFF.

The chain joins TRBV11-3 to TRBJ2-3, with 8 bases aligning to TRBD2. Trimming cost V 1 base and J 1 base; bases outside gene matches: 4. This CDR3 has 16 amino acids. Germline lookup yields CDR1 SGHNT and CDR2 YENEEA. This chain's CDR3 is CASSLGWRGGTDTQYF. The CDR3 DNA follows: TGTGCCAGCAGCTTAGGTTGGCGGGGGGGCACAGATACGCAGTATTTT.

Comments on this clone: At one boundary the junction diverges from the germline segment, which might be a read error. The read includes an ambiguous or uncalled nucleotide; its amino acid is shown as X. J is TRBJ1-4 and V is TRBV5-1, with D maybe TRBD1 (5 bases). The CDR3 has 14 residues. Per germline, CDR1 SGHRS and CDR2 YFSETQ. The CDR3 sequence: CXSSLAGGGEKLFF. DNA of the CDR3: TGCRCCAGCAGCCTTGCTGGGGGAGGCGAAAAACTGTTTTTT.

The chain recombines TRBV18 with TRBJ2-1, with 11 bases that match TRBD2. The germline gives CDR1 KGHSH, CDR2 LQKENI. The CDR3 loop spans 15 amino acids. Trimming at V came to 6 bases and at J to 6 bases, leaving 7 bases not matched to a gene. The CDR3 loop is CASSSLAGGLNEQFF. DNA of the CDR3: TGTGCCAGCTCGTCCCTAGCGGGGGGCCTCAATGAGCAGTTCTTC.

The rearrangement links TRBV28 to TRBJ2-1, with TRBD1 matching 11 bases. The V segment lost 7 bases and the J segment 8 bases; nucleotides outside the gene matches: 10. The CDR3 runs to 15 residues. Germline loops: CDR1 MDHEN, CDR2 SYDVKM. The CDR3 sequence: CASTAPGQGGDEQFF. In DNA, the CDR3 is TGTGCCAGCACCGCACCGGGACAGGGGGGCGATGAGCAGTTCTTC.

This chain connects TRBV11-3 to TRBJ2-1, with TRBD2 matching over 7 bases. This CDR3 is 15 amino acids long. V lost 5 bases, J lost 4 bases, and 8 bases stayed unmatched. The germline V gene has CDR1 SGHNT and CDR2 YENEEA. CDR3 loop: CASSPWGGEYNEQFF. CDR3 bases: TGTGCCAGCAGCCCCTGGGGGGGGGAGTACAATGAGCAGTTCTTC.

This clone was counted a few times. The J gene is TRBJ1-4, the V gene TRBV19, with unresolved D. Germline loops: CDR1 LNHDA, CDR2 SQIVND (reference sequence). This CDR3 has 14 amino acids. Trimming cost V 4 bases and J 4 bases, with 10 bases left between them. The CDR3: CASSKDQYNEKLFF. Written as DNA, the CDR3 is TGTGCCAGTAGTAAAGATCAGTATAATGAAAAACTGTTTTTT.

The J gene is TRBJ1-5, the V gene TRBV28; 7 bases agree with TRBD1. The V segment lost 3 bases and the J segment 0 bases; nucleotides outside the gene matches: 5. Germline V gene sequence: CDR1 MDHEN, CDR2 SYDVKM. This CDR3 contains 16 residues. The CDR3 loop reads CASSLRTGYSNQPQHF. CDR3 nucleotide sequence: TGTGCCAGCAGTTTGCGGACAGGTTATAGCAATCAGCCCCAGCATTTT.

This clone was seen more than once but under ten times. The chain joins TRBV6-8 to TRBJ1-2; D is unresolved. The CDR3 sequence is 13 residues long. V lost 5 bases and J 7 bases, leaving 14 bases between the germline ends. Germline CDR1 is MNHGY and CDR2 is SAAAGT. The DNA of the CDR3 is TGTGCCAGCAGTACCCGAGGGTGGGGTGGCTACACCTTC. Its protein product is CASSTRGWGGYTF.

The chain joins TRBV12-5 to TRBJ1-2; 8 nucleotides agree with TRBD1. CDR1 and CDR2 (germline): LGHNT, FRNRAP. V was clipped by 9 bases and J by 6 bases; unmatched bases: 15. The CDR3 totals 15 residues. The CDR3 nucleotides are TGTGCTAGCAGTTTGGTCAGGGGGCATCTAGATGGCTACACCTTC. Translation: CASSLVRGHLDGYTF.

The chain employs TRBV30 and TRBJ2-5; 9 positions agree with TRBD1. This CDR3 comprises 12 residues. Germline V gene lookup returns CDR1 GTSNPN and CDR2 SVGIG (reference sequence). The trim removed 5 bases at V and 3 bases at J, leaving 1 base unmatched. CDR3 DNA: TGTGCCTGGGGACAGGGGAAAGAGACCCAGTACTTC. This gives the protein CAWGQGKETQYF. Drawing the rest from reference TRBV30 and TRBJ2-5, the complete variable domain is SQTIHQWPATLVQPVGSPLSLECTVEGTSNPNLYWYRQAAGRGLQLLFYSVGIGQISSEVPQNLSASRPQDRQFILSSKKLLLSDSGFYLCAWGQGKETQYFGPGTRLLVL.

The chain links TRBV4-1 to TRBJ1-1, with TRBD1 identical over 11 bases. CDR3 length equals 14 residues. Per germline, CDR1 MGHRA and CDR2 YSYEKL. With V trimmed by 3 bases and J by 7 bases, 4 bases remained unmatched. The CDR3 protein is CASSQDRGQGEAFF. The CDR3 DNA sequence: TGCGCCAGCAGCCAGGACAGGGGGCAGGGTGAAGCTTTCTTT.

This clone was observed a single time. The chain employs TRBV27 and TRBJ2-7; D might be TRBD1 (6 bases). Germline V gives CDR1 MNHEY, CDR2 SMNVEV (reference sequence). This CDR3 is 15 amino acids long. V was cut by 0 bases and J by 2 bases, with 11 bases left in between. The chain's CDR3 is CASSLSGTPAYEQYF. The DNA for the CDR3 is TGTGCCAGCAGTTTATCGGGGACACCAGCCTACGAGCAGTACTTC.

The chain has TRBV28 and TRBJ1-3; D might be TRBD1 (6 bases). Germline loops: CDR1 MDHEN, CDR2 SYDVKM. Trimming shortened V by 4 bases and J by 6 bases, and 10 bases separated the two germline ends. This CDR3 contains 13 residues. CDR3 nucleotides: TGTGCCAGCAGTTCAGGGGCCGAAAACACCATATATTTT. Its translation is CASSSGAENTIYF.

The J gene is TRBJ1-5, the V gene TRBV18; D uncertain. The CDR3 has 17 amino acids. V shed 3 bases and J shed 2 bases, with 17 bases lying between them. CDR1 and CDR2 from the germline V gene are KGHSH and LQKENI. Here the CDR3 reads CASSPPTERGGNQPQHF. CDR3 nucleotides: TGTGCCAGCTCACCTCCGACGGAGAGAGGCGGCAATCAGCCCCAGCATTTT.

The chain recombines TRBV5-1 with TRBJ1-4; possible D gene TRBD1, 6 bases. Germline V gene data show CDR1 as SGHRS and CDR2 as YFSETQ. Trimming pared 5 bases from V and 0 bases from J, leaving 14 bases between. The CDR3 consists of 16 residues. This CDR3 is CASRPWTAPTNEKLFF. The DNA of the CDR3 is TGCGCCAGCAGGCCTTGGACAGCCCCAACTAATGAAAAACTGTTTTTT.

The chain couples TRBV28 to TRBJ1-2, with D possibly being TRBD1 (5 bases). V was shortened by 5 bases and J by 3 bases, with 16 bases between the two germline ends. Germline CDR1 MDHEN, CDR2 SYDVKM. The CDR3 totals 15 residues. CDR3 sequence reads: CASSHGVQAYYGYTF. In DNA form, the CDR3 reads TGTGCCAGCAGTCACGGGGTACAGGCTTACTATGGCTACACCTTC.

The rearrangement links TRBV6-8 to TRBJ1-5, with D unclear. V lost 7 bases to trimming and J lost 7 bases, with 11 bases between them. Germline V CDR1 and CDR2: MNHGY, SAAAGT. There are 12 residues in the CDR3. The CDR3 coding sequence is TGTGCCAGCACTCTCGGACCGCAGCCCCAGCATTTT. Its translation is CASTLGPQPQHF.